This T cell receptor beta chain was recorded in a study of Graves' ophthalmopathy and Graves' hyperthyroidism. If no ophthalmopathy appeared within 18 months of follow-up, hyperthyroidism was termed stable. No donor had other autoimmune disease, uncontrolled infection, pregnancy or lactation. The authors isolated PBMCs from around 10 ml of fresh peripheral blood. The CDR3 extends over 14 amino acids. Germline assignment: CDR1 MNHEY and CDR2 SMNVEV (reference sequence). V was cut by 7 bases and J by 4 bases, with 17 bases left in between. Whole-study results and caveats: A roughly 81% specificity and 85% to 90% sensitivity were achieved by a 13-signature model that separated ophthalmopathy from stable hyperthyroidism.

The sequenced template was RNA, covering the TCR beta CDR3 region. Scientists carried out first-round RT-PCR using HTBI primers and then a second-round multiplex PCR. One entry per CDR3 protein results from TCRdb running MiXCR on the multiplex PCR reads. This sample has 620,000 or so distinct CDR3 sequences, with 20% to 25% found just once. This clonotype was seen ten or more times. The antigen remains unidentified. The rearrangement joins TRBV27 to TRBJ2-7; perhaps TRBD2 as D (7 bases). The sequence was collected from a woman between 18 and 30 years old with stable Graves' hyperthyroidism. Some clones in this sample may be carry-over from other donors' samples. The specimen was peripheral blood. CDR3 nucleotides: TGTGCCAGCACCCTGGGGGGGCCTCCTTACGAGCAGTACTTC. It is translated as CASTLGGPPYEQYF.